One and the same sample provided the 15 T cell receptor beta chains below, sequenced in a study of blood T cell repertoires in COVID-19 (dated by TCRdb to 2018 to 2021). Library prep was done by the immunoSEQ multiplex PCR assay. The immuneACCESS repertoire file appears here via TCRdb, limited to in-frame rearrangements. These files lack a portion of the clones; in checked studies, under half of the deficit traces to unresolved V genes, and the cause of the others is not known. This sample gives around 63,000 clones in total; more than 70% of them show up just once. The ten biggest clones cover roughly 7.2% of the sample. Sequencing input: peripheral blood. Receptors originate from a man in his fifties or sixties with acute or convalescent COVID-19.

The rearrangement joins TRBV3-1 (or the pseudogene TRBV3-2) to TRBJ1-2, with a weak D call TRBD1 (5 bases). The V gene's germline CDR1 is LGHDT and CDR2 YNNKEL (reference sequence). V dropped 3 bases and J dropped 2 bases, with 19 bases sitting between them. The CDR3 consists of 17 residues. CDR3 bases: TGTGCCAGCAGCCACCTGGGGGGGGTAGCCTCGAACTATGGCTACACCTTC. Protein product: CASSHLGGVASNYGYTF.

The J gene is TRBJ2-3, the V gene TRBV19; maybe TRBD2 (5 bases). Trimming took off 1 base at V and 5 bases at J, with 10 bases between the two ends. The CDR3 length is 14 residues. Germline V gene sequence: CDR1 LNHDA, CDR2 SQIVND (reference sequence). Written as DNA, the CDR3 is TGTGCCAGTAGTATAGGGGGAGCAAGAGATACGCAGTATTTT. This translates into CASSIGGARDTQYF.

The gene calls are TRBV3-1 (or the pseudogene TRBV3-2) and TRBJ1-3; D gene unclear. This CDR3 has 17 residues. V shed 2 bases and J shed 0 bases, with 14 bases lying between them. Germline CDR1 and CDR2: LGHDT and YNNKEL (reference sequence). For the CDR3, the DNA is TGTGCCAGCAGCCAACTCACAGCAACCTTCTCTGGAAACACCATATATTTT. It specifies CASSQLTATFSGNTIYF.

This chain joins TRBV4-3 and TRBJ1-2; the match to TRBD1 covers 9 bases. Germline CDR1 is LGHNA and CDR2 is YSLEER. The CDR3 consists of 17 residues. The J segment lost 3 bases and the V segment lost 6 bases, leaving 14 bases of the junction unmatched. CDR3 loop: CASSRGRDRVSDYGYTF. CDR3 nucleotide sequence: TGCGCCAGCAGTAGGGGCCGGGACAGGGTTTCAGACTATGGCTACACCTTC.

The chain combines TRBV11-2 with TRBJ1-5; no clear D gene. Per germline, CDR1 SGHAT and CDR2 FQNNGV. CDR3 length: 15 amino acids. V lost 1 base, J lost 4 bases, and 11 bases lay in between. CDR3 in DNA: TGTGCCAGCAGCTTAGGCCCGGGGATGAATCAGCCCCAGCATTTT. Translation: CASSLGPGMNQPQHF.

The rearrangement links TRBV2 to TRBJ2-1; 11 bases line up with TRBD2. CDR1 is SNHLY and CDR2 is FYNNEI in the germline V gene. The ends lost 5 bases at V and 9 bases at J; junction bases unmatched: 6. CDR3 length: 14 amino acids. CDR3 bases: TGTGCCAGCAGTTCTCTAGCGGGGGGCGGTGAGCAGTTCTTC. This translates into CASSSLAGGGEQFF.

The chain carries TRBV11-3 and TRBJ1-1; D gene uncertain. Germline V CDR1 and CDR2: SGHNT, YENEEA. The CDR3 length is 13 residues. Trimming took off 0 bases at V and 7 bases at J, with 9 bases between the two ends. The CDR3 spells CASSLDPTGEAFF. DNA for the CDR3: TGTGCCAGCAGCTTAGATCCGACGGGTGAAGCTTTCTTT.

This chain uses TRBV2 with TRBJ2-5, with D hard to call. The CDR3 is 13 residues long. Germline V gene lookup returns CDR1 SNHLY and CDR2 FYNNEI. V lost 8 bases and J 2 bases, leaving 12 bases between the germline ends. DNA for the CDR3: TGTGCCAGCGGTAGCAGTTTGCAAGAGACCCAGTACTTC. It specifies CASGSSLQETQYF. Supplemented by reference TRBV2 and TRBJ2-5, the full variable domain reads EPEVTQTPSHQVTQMGQEVILRCVPISNHLYFYWYRQILGQKVEFLVSFYNNEISEKSEIFDDQFSVERPDGSNFTLKIRSTKLEDSAMYFCASGSSLQETQYFGPGTRLLVL.

This chain connects TRBV6-2 or TRBV6-3 to TRBJ1-1; no definite D call. Germline CDR1 and CDR2: MNHEY and SVGEGT. The CDR3 length is 11 residues. Trimming cost V 5 bases and J 3 bases, with 4 bases left between them. The CDR3 region has the DNA TGTGCCAGCAGTGCGGACACTGAAGCTTTCTTT. This encodes CASSADTEAFF.

The gene calls are TRBV9 and TRBJ1-4, with D maybe TRBD1 (6 bases). The CDR3 covers 13 residues. V lost 0 bases and J 10 bases, leaving 10 bases between the germline ends. Germline CDR1 is SGDLS and CDR2 is YYNGEE. The CDR3: CASSVDGGGKLFF. The CDR3 DNA follows: TGTGCCAGCAGCGTAGATGGGGGCGGAAAACTGTTTTTT.

This clone was counted only a few times. The chain employs TRBV7-8 and TRBJ2-5; 9 bases fit TRBD2. V gave up 5 bases and J gave up 4 bases; unmatched junction bases: 5. CDR3 size: 14 residues. The germline V gene has CDR1 SGHVS and CDR2 FQNEAQ. CDR3 loop: CASSAGTSSETQYF. CDR3 in DNA: TGTGCCAGCAGCGCCGGGACTAGCTCAGAGACCCAGTACTTC.

The gene calls are TRBV3-1 (or the pseudogene TRBV3-2) and TRBJ1-2, with 9 bases that match TRBD1. This CDR3 has 13 residues. Per germline, CDR1 LGHDT and CDR2 YNNKEL (reference sequence). The V and J ends lost 6 bases and 6 bases, in that order; junction bases with no gene match: 5. CDR3 sequence: CASRPGTGNGYTF. The DNA of the CDR3 is TGTGCCAGCAGACCCGGGACAGGGAATGGCTACACCTTC.

V usage is TRBV6-2 or TRBV6-3 and J usage is TRBJ2-2; 8 bases are shared with TRBD1. Trimming removed 6 bases from V and 6 bases from J; junction bases left unmatched: 9. CDR3 length: 15 residues. CDR1 MNHEY and CDR2 SVGEGT come from the germline V gene. The DNA for the CDR3 is TGTGCCAGCAGCCAAACTCAGGGGGCGGCCGGGGAGCTGTTTTTT. Translated: CASSQTQGAAGELFF.

The V and J genes are TRBV7-9 and TRBJ1-2; D possibly corresponds to TRBD1 (6 bases). V lost 6 bases to trimming and J lost 3 bases, with 11 bases between them. CDR3 length: 13 amino acids. Germline V lookup: CDR1 SEHNR, CDR2 FQNEAQ (reference sequence). The CDR3 is CASRPGADYGYTF. The CDR3 coding sequence is TGTGCCAGCAGACCAGGGGCGGACTATGGCTACACCTTC.

V and J are TRBV3-1 (or the pseudogene TRBV3-2) and TRBJ1-2, with TRBD1 as a possible D gene (5 bases). V lost 1 base, J lost 12 bases, and 18 bases lay in between. The germline V gene has CDR1 LGHDT and CDR2 YNNKEL (reference sequence). This CDR3 contains 14 residues. CDR3: CASSQGGQEGYNTF. CDR3 sequence (DNA): TGTGCCAGCAGCCAAGGGGGCCAGGAGGGCTATAACACCTTC.